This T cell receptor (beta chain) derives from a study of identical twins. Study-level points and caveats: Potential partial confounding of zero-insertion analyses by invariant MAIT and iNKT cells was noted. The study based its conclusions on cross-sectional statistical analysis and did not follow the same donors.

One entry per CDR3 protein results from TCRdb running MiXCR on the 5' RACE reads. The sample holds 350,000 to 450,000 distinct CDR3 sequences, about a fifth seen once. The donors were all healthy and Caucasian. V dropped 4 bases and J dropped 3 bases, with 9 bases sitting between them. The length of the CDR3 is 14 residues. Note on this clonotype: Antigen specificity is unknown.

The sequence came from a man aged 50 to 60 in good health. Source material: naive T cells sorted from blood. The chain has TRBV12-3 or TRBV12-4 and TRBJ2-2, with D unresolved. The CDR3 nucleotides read TGTGCCAGCAGTTCCGGAAGGGACACCGGGGAGCTGTTTTTT. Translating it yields CASSSGRDTGELFF.